The present T cell receptor beta chain was sequenced within a study of blood T cell repertoires in COVID-19. Looking at the study overall: Sample material is recorded as cDNA or gDNA derived from T cells, B-cell-depleted T cells, or PBMCs.

The repertoire was sequenced with immunoSEQ multiplex PCR; TCRdb's copy has only in-frame clones and lacks some. The table has about 140,000 clones, around 83% seen once; the top ten hold roughly 10%. Per germline, CDR1 SGHDT and CDR2 YYEEEE. The J segment lost 1 base and the V segment lost 1 base, leaving 2 bases of the junction unmatched. The CDR3 totals 15 residues. The sequence came from a man aged 60 to 75 with active or convalescent COVID-19. The source material was peripheral blood. The chain links TRBV5-6 to TRBJ2-5; 9 bases agree with TRBD1. The CDR3 DNA is TGTGCCAGCAGCTTGACAGGGGGCAGCCAAGAGACCCAGTACTTC. It encodes CASSLTGGSQETQYF.